The T cell receptor beta chain under discussion was sequenced for a study of lymphopenia after photon versus proton radiotherapy. Points on this clone: Its target is not known.

Using immunoSEQ multiplex PCR, the repertoire was profiled, and TCRdb retains in-frame clones only, with some absent. The sample yields about 7,500 clones, roughly nine tenths seen once. Germline V gives CDR1 SGDLS, CDR2 YYNGEE. The CDR3 is 14 residues long. V was clipped by 0 bases and J by 3 bases, with 10 bases between them. Study outcomes and limitations: Authors raise, but do not show, better survival with proton therapy. Photon-treated patients lost naive T cells and TCR diversity; proton-treated stayed stable.

The clonotype comes from a woman aged 70 to 79 with pancreatic cancer. The rearrangement links TRBV9 to TRBJ2-7, with D possibly being TRBD2 (5 bases). Specimen: peripheral blood, collected from a patient treated with photon-based radiotherapy. The CDR3 DNA reads as TGTGCCAGCAGCGTAGGGGGAGACTTCTACGAGCAGTACTTC. Protein product: CASSVGGDFYEQYF.